The clone carrying this T cell receptor beta chain showed up many times. The data derive from a study of T cells in Graves' hyperthyroidism and ophthalmopathy. Template material for amplifying TCR beta CDR3 regions consisted of RNA transcripts. Primed by the HTBI set, a first-round RT-PCR was run on the TCR CDR3. TCRdb itself ran the multiplex PCR reads through MiXCR, one entry per CDR3 protein. This sample has 450,000 to 700,000 distinct CDR3 sequences; approximately 44% occur once, and the top ten carry roughly 19%. Germline V gene sequence: CDR1 SGHRS, CDR2 YFSETQ. This CDR3 comprises 14 residues. Trimming took 3 bases from V and 7 from J; bases not matched to a gene: 6.

The sequenced sample was peripheral blood or thyroid tissue (not recorded which). The genes are TRBV5-1 and TRBJ2-2; 7 nucleotides align to TRBD1. The clonotype comes from an adult woman with Graves' disease, either hyperthyroidism or ophthalmopathy (not recorded which). For the CDR3, the DNA is TGCGCCAGCAGCTCTGGGACAGAGCGCGGGGAGCTGTTTTTT. It encodes CASSSGTERGELFF. Looking up the rest from reference TRBV5-1 and TRBJ2-2 gives the full variable domain: KAGVTQTPRYLIKTRGQQVTLSCSPISGHRSVSWYQQTPGQGLQFLFEYFSETQRNKGNFPGRFSGRQFSNSRSEMNVSTLELGDSALYLCASSSGTERGELFFGEGSRLTVL.